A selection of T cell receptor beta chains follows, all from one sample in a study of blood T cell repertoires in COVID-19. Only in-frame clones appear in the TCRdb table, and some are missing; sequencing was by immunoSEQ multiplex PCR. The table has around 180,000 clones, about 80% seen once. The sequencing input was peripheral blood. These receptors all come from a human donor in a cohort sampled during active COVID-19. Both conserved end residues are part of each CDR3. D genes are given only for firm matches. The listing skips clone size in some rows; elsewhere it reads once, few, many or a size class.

TGTGCCAGCAGTTTAGCGGGAGGCCGACAAACCTACGAGCAGTACTTC,CASSLAGGRQTYEQYF,TRBD2,TRBV27,TRBJ2-7,.
TGTGCCAGCAGCCTAACTCAGGGGGCGGACTATGGCTACACCTTC,CASSLTQGADYGYTF,TRBD1,TRBV5-5,TRBJ1-2,.
TGTGCCAGCAGTTTAGGGACTAGCCAATCTTACGAGCAGTACTTC,CASSLGTSQSYEQYF,TRBD2,TRBV28,TRBJ2-7,once
TGTGCCAGCAGTTACGGCCCCGGGGGAAGCTCCTACGAGCAGTACTTC,CASSYGPGGSSYEQYF,.,TRBV6-2/TRBV6-3,TRBJ2-7,.
TGTGCCAGCAGTGAATACCAGGAAGCTTATGGCTACACCTTC,CASSEYQEAYGYTF,.,TRBV2,TRBJ1-2,.
TGTGCCAGCAGACAGGGGTTGGCTGGAAACACCATATATTTT,CASRQGLAGNTIYF,TRBD1,TRBV2,TRBJ1-3,.
TGTGCCAGCAGCCTGGACAGGGCCACTGAAGCTTTCTTT,CASSLDRATEAFF,TRBD1,TRBV5-4,TRBJ1-1,.
TGTGCCAGCAGTCGGGACAGGCAAGAGACCCAGTACTTC,CASSRDRQETQYF,TRBD1,TRBV27,TRBJ2-5,.
TGTGCCAGCAGCTTAGATGTGGGACTAGCGGGTCACGAGCAGTACTTC,CASSLDVGLAGHEQYF,TRBD2,TRBV7-2,TRBJ2-7,.
TGTGCCAGCATCCAGACAGGGGGTAATGAAAAACTGTTTTTT,CASIQTGGNEKLFF,TRBD1,TRBV28,TRBJ1-4,.
TGTGCCAGCTCCCAGGGGGTGAGCACAGATACGCAGTATTTT,CASSQGVSTDTQYF,.,TRBV21-1,TRBJ2-3,.
TGTGCCAGCACCGACTATAGCAATCAGCCCCAGCATTTT,CASTDYSNQPQHF,.,TRBV19,TRBJ1-5,few
TGTGCCAGCAGTTTATCTTTAAGGGGGGGGAAAGGTCAGCCCCAGCATTTT,CASSLSLRGGKGQPQHF,.,TRBV27,TRBJ1-5,.
TGTGCCAGCAGCCCACAGGCCAACTCCTACGAGCAGTACTTC,CASSPQANSYEQYF,.,TRBV5-5,TRBJ2-7,once
TGTGCCAGCAGTCTGACTAGCGGGAGGAATGAGCAGTTCTTC,CASSLTSGRNEQFF,TRBD2,TRBV27,TRBJ2-1,few
TGTGCCGTCGGGACAGGGGGCAGCGAGCAGTACTTC,CAVGTGGSEQYF,TRBD1,TRBV10-3,TRBJ2-7,few
TGTGCCAGCAGCCCCGGGACAGCGAACACTGAAGCTTTCTTT,CASSPGTANTEAFF,TRBD1,TRBV5-6,TRBJ1-1,.
TGTGCCAGCAGTTACTCGGTCTCCCGGGGCGGGGAGCTGTTTTTT,CASSYSVSRGGELFF,.,TRBV6-5,TRBJ2-2,few
TGCGCCAGCAGCTTGGGGGGAACAGGGAACACTGAAGCTTTCTTT,CASSLGGTGNTEAFF,.,TRBV5-1,TRBJ1-1,.
TGCGCCAGCAGCCCCGGAGACTCGACCTCCTACGAGCAGTACTTC,CASSPGDSTSYEQYF,.,TRBV5-1,TRBJ2-7,.
TGTGCCAGCAGCTTGTACTGGACATTTACCGAGCAGTACTTC,CASSLYWTFTEQYF,.,TRBV7-2,TRBJ2-7,.
TGTGCCAGCAGTGGTCAGGTGCAGTACTTC,CASSGQVQYF,.,TRBV25-1,TRBJ2-7,few
TGTGCCAGCAGTTCCTTGGACAACGAGCAGTACTTC,CASSSLDNEQYF,.,TRBV12-3/TRBV12-4,TRBJ2-7,.
TGCGCCAGCAGTGAGAGCGGTAGCGGGGGGCAAGAGACCCAGTACTTC,CASSESGSGGQETQYF,TRBD2,TRBV10-1,TRBJ2-5,.
TGTGCCAGCAGCGTAGGATGGGCGGGAGGGAACACCGGGGAGCTGTTTTTT,CASSVGWAGGNTGELFF,TRBD2,TRBV9,TRBJ2-2,.
TGTGCCAGCAGCTTGAATGAAGAACAGGCCGGGAACACTGAAGCTTTCTTT,CASSLNEEQAGNTEAFF,.,TRBV7-8,TRBJ1-1,.
TGTGCCAGCAGCCAAGAGTCCCGGGACAGGGCCCACAATCAGCCCCAGCATTTT,CASSQESRDRAHNQPQHF,TRBD1,TRBV4-2,TRBJ1-5,.
TGTGCCAGCAGCACGGGACAGTTGGTTAGCTCCTACAATGAGCAGTTCTTC,CASSTGQLVSSYNEQFF,TRBD1,TRBV7-3,TRBJ2-1,.
TGTGCCAGCTCACCGCAGGAGACCCAGTACTTC,CASSPQETQYF,.,TRBV18,TRBJ2-5,.
TGTGCCAGCAGCCAAGAACAGGGGCGGGGGGGTCGAACAGATACGCAGTATTTT,CASSQEQGRGGRTDTQYF,TRBD2,TRBV4-2,TRBJ2-3,.
TGTGCCAGCAGTTACCCCGGGACACAGAACACTGAAGCTTTCTTT,CASSYPGTQNTEAFF,.,TRBV6-5,TRBJ1-1,.
TGTGCCAGCAGCTTATCCGGGGGCTATGGCTACACCTTC,CASSLSGGYGYTF,.,TRBV5-5,TRBJ1-2,.
TGTGCCAGCAGATACAGGGTTTGGACTGAAGCTTTCTTT,CASRYRVWTEAFF,.,TRBV28,TRBJ1-1,.
TGTGCCAGCAGCGTAGCTAGTAGCGGGAGAGGGAATGAGCAGTTCTTC,CASSVASSGRGNEQFF,TRBD2,TRBV9,TRBJ2-1,once
TGTGCCAGCAGTTTGGGTGTGGGGAGCTCCTATAATTCACCCCTCCACTTT,CASSLGVGSSYNSPLHF,.,TRBV28,TRBJ1-6,.
TGCGCCAGCAGCCCTACAGGAGCTGAAGCTTTCTTT,CASSPTGAEAFF,.,TRBV4-1,TRBJ1-1,few
TGTGCCAGCAGTGACCCCAGTCGTACAGGGACCCACGAGCAGTACTTC,CASSDPSRTGTHEQYF,.,TRBV25-1,TRBJ2-7,.
TGTGCCAGCAGCTTGGGTACTAGCGGGTGGGCCTACAATGAGCAGTTCTTC,CASSLGTSGWAYNEQFF,TRBD2,TRBV5-4,TRBJ2-1,.
TGCGCCAGCAGCCTAGGGACTAGCGGGACCGATACAAAAGAGACCCAGTACTTC,CASSLGTSGTDTKETQYF,TRBD2,TRBV5-1,TRBJ2-5,.
TGTGCCAGCAGCTCGGACAGCAAGAACACTGAAGCTTTCTTT,CASSSDSKNTEAFF,.,TRBV7-9,TRBJ1-1,.
TGTGCCAGCAAGGGGACAGGGCTTGACTATGGCTACACCTTC,CASKGTGLDYGYTF,TRBD1,TRBV6-5,TRBJ1-2,.
TGCGCCAGCACCCAGGGTGTCGAAGCATACAATGAGCAGTTCTTC,CASTQGVEAYNEQFF,.,TRBV5-1,TRBJ2-1,few
TGTGCCAGCAGTCCAGGAAATCACCGTTCTGGAGCTTTCTTT,CASSPGNHRSGAFF,.,TRBV28,TRBJ1-1,.
TGTGCCAGCAGCTTGGCCGGGGGGCGGCACTCTGGAAACACCATATATTTT,CASSLAGGRHSGNTIYF,.,TRBV5-4,TRBJ1-3,.
TGTGCCAGCAGTTACTCGGGGGGGAGCTACAATGAGCAGTTCTTC,CASSYSGGSYNEQFF,TRBD2,TRBV6-5,TRBJ2-1,.